This TCR beta chain was sequenced during a study of blood T cell repertoires in COVID-19. Generated by immunoSEQ multiplex PCR, the TCRdb table keeps only in-frame clones and is missing some. The sample records about 200,000 clones, roughly 80% being singletons. Per the germline V gene, CDR1 is MRHNA and CDR2 is SNTAGT. This CDR3 spans 13 amino acids. Trimming stripped 6 bases from V and 6 bases from J, with 15 bases between. The material sequenced was PBMCs or T cells enriched from blood (not recorded which). The genes are TRBV6-4 and TRBJ2-7; D possibly corresponds to TRBD2 (6 bases). This TCR derives from a woman aged 60-70 years with acute COVID-19. The CDR3 loop is CASSATGVGEQYF. CDR3 nucleotide sequence: TGTGCCAGCAGCGCGACGGGAGTAGGCGAGCAGTACTTC.